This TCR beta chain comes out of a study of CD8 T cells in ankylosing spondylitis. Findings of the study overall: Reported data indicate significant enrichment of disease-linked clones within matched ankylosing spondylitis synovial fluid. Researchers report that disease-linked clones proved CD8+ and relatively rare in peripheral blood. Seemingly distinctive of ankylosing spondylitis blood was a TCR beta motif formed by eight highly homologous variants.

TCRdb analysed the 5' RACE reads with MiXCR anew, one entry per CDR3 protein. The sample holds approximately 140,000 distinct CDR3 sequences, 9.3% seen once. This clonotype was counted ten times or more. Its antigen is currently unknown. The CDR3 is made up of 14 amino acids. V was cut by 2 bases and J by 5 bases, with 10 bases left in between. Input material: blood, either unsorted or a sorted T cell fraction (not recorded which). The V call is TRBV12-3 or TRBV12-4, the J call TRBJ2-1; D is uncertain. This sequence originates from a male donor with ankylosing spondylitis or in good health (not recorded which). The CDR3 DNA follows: TGTGCCAGCAGTTTATCAGAGAGTAACAATGAGCAGTTCTTC. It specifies CASSLSESNNEQFF.